The clone carrying this T cell receptor beta chain occurred many times. The target antigen is unknown. The sample's time point: newly diagnosed GD, antithyroid drugs for less than 3 months. PBMC RNA served as the TCR library source. Approximately 9 milliliters of peripheral blood went into EDTA tubes. The length of the CDR3 is 14 residues. V was clipped by 6 bases and J by 6 bases, with 12 bases between them. This specimen comes from a study of regulatory T cells in long-lasting Graves disease. Study findings and constraints: Newly diagnosed patients had higher TCR diversity than persistent Graves' patients did.

Researchers made TCR beta libraries by using iRepertoire HTBI primers and running Arm-PCR on CDR3 regions. MiXCR, run by TCRdb on the multiplex PCR reads, gives a single entry per CDR3 protein. The table has under 700,000 distinct CDR3 sequences, around 15% seen once. In addition, the sample was reused for a study of T cells in Graves' hyperthyroidism and ophthalmopathy. In that study: Diagnosis relied on clinical symptoms, serum thyroxine and TRAb, thyroid ultrasound and orbital computed tomography.

The source material was peripheral blood mononuclear cells (PBMCs), sampled at new diagnosis, from a patient treated with antithyroid drugs. The source is a woman aged 35-60 years with Graves disease. The chain employs TRBV12-3 or TRBV12-4 and TRBJ1-6, with D possibly being TRBD1 (5 bases). CDR3 in amino acids: CASSGTLGNSPLHF. In DNA form, the CDR3 reads TGTGCCAGCAGCGGGACGCTGGGTAATTCACCCCTCCACTTT.